This TCR beta chain was sequenced for a study of T cell responses to AZD1222 COVID-19 vaccine. Notes on the study in general: Of spike-specific TCRs, nearly half reportedly target regions left unmutated in variants. Repertoire collection took place solely once the T cell response had peaked. Breadth and depth of Spike-specific TCRs rose after two AZD1222 doses. Among vaccine-associated CD4 TCRs, coverage spanned spike, with dominance at 160-218 and 743-854.

To note about this clone: Its antigen is currently unknown.

CDR3 length: 14 amino acids. CDR1 is SGHNT and CDR2 is YYREEE in the germline V gene (reference sequence). With 0 bases removed from V and 3 bases from J, the gap between germline ends came to 9 bases. Data came from immunoSEQ multiplex PCR; TCRdb stores just in-frame clones and leaves some out. The sample includes approximately 88,000 clones, around 73% of them seen just once. The chain couples TRBV5-4 to TRBJ2-5; no firm D call. The clonotype comes from an adult in good health. Source: peripheral blood, taken on day 0 of AZD1222 vaccination. CDR3 DNA sequence: TGTGCCAGCAGCTTGGGACACCGGAAAGAGACCCAGTACTTC. Its translation: CASSLGHRKETQYF.